What follows are 17 T cell receptor beta chains derived from one specimen sequenced in a study of CD8+CD57+ T cells in acquired aplastic anemia listed by TCRdb under 2018. The reads were generated on an Illumina HiSeq 2000. Genomic DNA served as template for TCR beta VDJ combination and CDR3 sequence profiling. Using fastp at Q25 and MiXCR, TCRdb reprocessed the public reads and kept productive beta chains. Every CDR3 protein is listed once, alongside the most common genes and DNA of its rows. The sample table records about 220,000 distinct CDR3 sequences; 34% of these occur just once. Together, the top ten hold about 1.1% of the sample. The sequencing sample was made of sorted CD4+, CD8+, or CD8+CD57+ T cells (not recorded which) from PBMCs. These receptor sequences come from a human donor in good health, serving as a control.

A note on this clonotype: This clone may be a read error of a much larger clone one base away. The rearrangement joins TRBV29-1 to TRBJ2-7; 9 nucleotides match TRBD2. This CDR3 comprises 15 residues. Per germline, CDR1 SQVTM and CDR2 ANQGSEA. Losses at the gene ends were 6 bases for V and 7 bases for J; bases not matched to a gene: 16. The CDR3 nucleotides are TGCAGCGTACCGATTCTAGCGGGACCGAAAAATGAGCAGTACTTC. Translated, it gives CSVPILAGPKNEQYF.

For this clonotype: This may stem from a read error, because a much larger clone lies one nucleotide away. In DNA form, the CDR3 reads TGCAGTGCTAGAGATCGTGCGTCAAGCACTGAGCAGTTCTTC. It yields the protein CSARDRASSTEQFF. The chain uses TRBV20-1 and TRBJ2-1; D is unresolved. Germline V gene lookup returns CDR1 DFQATT and CDR2 SNEGSKA (reference sequence). The CDR3 runs 14 residues. The ends were cut back, 0 bases at V and 9 bases at J, with 15 bases in the middle.

Many counts were recorded for this clonotype. The CDR3 protein is CASSEVVGTEAFF. Written as DNA, the CDR3 is TGCGCCAGCAGCGAAGTGGTGGGGACTGAAGCTTTCTTT. V is TRBV10-1 and J is TRBJ1-1; D is unresolved. V lost 6 bases and J lost 5, with 13 bases in between. The CDR3 extends over 13 amino acids. Germline CDR1 WNHNN, CDR2 SYGVQD (reference sequence).

This clonotype was picked up many times. Here the CDR3 reads CASSELVLYEQYF. The DNA of the CDR3 is TGTGCCAGCAGTGAACTGGTTTTGTACGAGCAGTACTTC. The chain uses TRBV2 and TRBJ2-7, with D unclear. Germline V gene data show CDR1 as SNHLY and CDR2 as FYNNEI. V was trimmed by 2 bases and J by 4 bases, leaving 9 bases between them. The CDR3 is 13 residues long.

This clonotype was picked up many times. The J gene is TRBJ2-3, the V gene TRBV9, with TRBD2 matching 8 bases. Trimming cost V 1 base and J 2 bases; bases outside gene matches: 6. This CDR3 contains 16 residues. The germline V gene has CDR1 SGDLS and CDR2 YYNGEE. The CDR3 sequence is CASSVRGGSNTDTQYF. CDR3 DNA: TGTGCCAGCAGCGTACGGGGGGGTTCAAACACAGATACGCAGTATTTT.

The V call is TRBV4-2, the J call TRBJ1-1; TRBD1 aligns across 9 bases. CDR1 is LGHNA and CDR2 is YNFKEQ in the germline V gene. J gave up 6 bases and V 3 bases, and 11 bases lay outside the gene matches. This CDR3 has 16 amino acids. CDR3 in amino acids: CASSQENRGHIAEAFF. The CDR3 bases are TGTGCCAGCAGCCAGGAAAACAGGGGGCATATTGCTGAAGCTTTCTTT.

This clonotype came up many times. This chain uses TRBV15 with TRBJ2-5; a possible D gene is TRBD1 (5 bases). V was cut by 0 bases and J by 0 bases, with 14 bases left in between. CDR1 and CDR2 (germline): LNHNV, YYDKDF (reference sequence). This CDR3 is built from 17 residues. The CDR3 DNA reads TGTGCCACCAGCAGAGATAGGGGTATAGGGAACCAAGAGACCCAGTACTTC. This gives the protein CATSRDRGIGNQETQYF.

The CDR3 protein is CATSSMMTGDTQYF. The DNA for the CDR3 is TGTGCCACCAGCAGCATGATGACCGGGGATACGCAGTATTTT. V and J are TRBV15 and TRBJ2-3, with D uncertain. Trimming cost V 3 bases and J 6 bases, with 13 bases left between them. This CDR3 spans 14 amino acids. Germline V gives CDR1 LNHNV, CDR2 YYDKDF (reference sequence).

This clonotype was counted a few times. V and J are TRBV20-1 and TRBJ2-3, with 9 bases aligning to TRBD2. The V gene's germline CDR1 is DFQATT and CDR2 SNEGSKA (reference sequence). The junction had 19 bases not matched to a gene; V was cut back by 5 bases and J by 4 bases. The CDR3 extends over 18 amino acids. The CDR3 nucleotides read TGCAGTGCTGGTCGGCGCGGCGGGGGGGCCTCTTTAGCAGATACGCAGTATTTT. Its translation is CSAGRRGGGASLADTQYF.

This clonotype appeared once. The V and J genes are TRBV7-9 and TRBJ2-7, with TRBD1 matching over 7 bases. This CDR3 contains 14 residues. Germline V gene data show CDR1 as SEHNR and CDR2 as FQNEAQ (reference sequence). The junction had 7 bases not matched to a gene; V was cut back by 5 bases and J by 3 bases. Here the CDR3 reads CASSHPDRVYEQYF. CDR3 DNA sequence: TGTGCCAGCAGCCATCCCGACAGGGTCTACGAGCAGTACTTC.

There are many counts of this clonotype. The chain links TRBV2 to TRBJ1-5, with 8 bases that match TRBD1. The CDR3 runs to 16 residues. Germline loops: CDR1 SNHLY, CDR2 FYNNEI. The V and J ends lost 8 bases and 7 bases, in that order; junction bases with no gene match: 16. CDR3 coding DNA: TGTGCCAGCGGACCAACAGGGGGACCCGTCGGGCAGCCCCAGCATTTT. Its translation is CASGPTGGPVGQPQHF.

The chain carries TRBV7-4 and TRBJ1-4, with 11 bases identical to TRBD1. The CDR3 length is 14 residues. CDR1 is SGHVT, CDR2 SQSDAQ, per germline. The V and J ends lost 4 bases and 8 bases, in that order; junction bases with no gene match: 3. CDR3 protein: CASSSGTGGEKLFF. The CDR3 nucleotides are TGTGCCAGCAGCTCCGGGACAGGGGGGGAAAAACTGTTTTTT. The whole variable domain, filled in from reference TRBV7-4 and TRBJ1-4, reads GAGVSQSPRYKVAKRGRDVALRCDSISGHVTLYWYRQTLGQGSEVLTYSQSDAQRDKSGRPSGRFSAERPERSVSTLKIQRTEQGDSAVYLCASSSGTGGEKLFFGSGTQLSVL.

For this clonotype: A junction boundary mismatches the germline segment, possibly from a read error. The rearrangement joins TRBV2 to TRBJ1-2; TRBD1 aligns across 12 bases. CDR1 is SNHLY, CDR2 FYNNEI, per germline. There are 13 residues in the CDR3. The CDR3 region is CASSGDRGLGCTF. The CDR3, as DNA: TGTGCCAGCAGCGGGGACAGGGGGCTAGGCTGCACCTTC. Full variable domain (missing parts from reference TRBV2 and TRBJ1-2): EPEVTQTPSHQVTQMGQEVILRCVPISNHLYFYWYRQILGQKVEFLVSFYNNEISEKSEIFDDQFSVERPDGSNFTLKIRSTKLEDSAMYFCASSGDRGLGCTFGSGTRLTVV.

This clonotype was found a few times. V gene TRBV9 combines with J gene TRBJ2-1; D is uncertain. Between the trimmed V and J ends, which lost 3 bases and 4 bases, there was a span of 14 bases. Germline values: CDR1 SGDLS, CDR2 YYNGEE. The CDR3 covers 15 residues. CDR3 amino acids: CASSGSIYPYNEQFF. As DNA, the CDR3 is TGTGCCAGCAGCGGGAGTATATACCCTTACAATGAGCAGTTCTTC. The full variable domain, with the rest looked up from reference TRBV9 and TRBJ2-1, is DSGVTQTPKHLITATGQRVTLRCSPRSGDLSVYWYQQSLDQGLQFLIQYYNGEERAKGNILERFSAQQFPDLHSELNLSSLELGDSALYFCASSGSIYPYNEQFFGPGTRLTVL.

The chain uses TRBV7-9 and TRBJ2-5; unclear D gene. V lost 6 bases and J lost 1, with 9 bases in between. Germline values: CDR1 SEHNR, CDR2 FQNEAQ (reference sequence). The CDR3 contains 13 residues. CDR3 in amino acids: CASSVSSQETQYF. The CDR3 DNA follows: TGTGCCAGCAGTGTTTCGTCCCAAGAGACCCAGTACTTC.

This clonotype was found once. This chain joins TRBV14 and TRBJ1-2; D is unresolved. CDR3 size: 9 residues. The V end lost 4 bases, the J end lost 12 bases, and 6 bases lay between the germline ends. From germline, CDR1 is SGHDN and CDR2 FVKESK. CDR3 nucleotide sequence: TGTGCCAGCAGCCGACGCAACACCTTC. This codes for CASSRRNTF.

The chain joins TRBV9 to TRBJ2-5, with D possibly TRBD1 on 6 matching bases. V lost 4 bases, J lost 1 base, and 11 bases lay in between. This CDR3 has 14 residues. Germline V gives CDR1 SGDLS, CDR2 YYNGEE. In DNA form, the CDR3 reads TGTGCCAGCAGCTTAGGACAGCTCCAAGAGACCCAGTACTTC. It is translated as CASSLGQLQETQYF. Full variable domain (missing parts from reference TRBV9 and TRBJ2-5): DSGVTQTPKHLITATGQRVTLRCSPRSGDLSVYWYQQSLDQGLQFLIQYYNGEERAKGNILERFSAQQFPDLHSELNLSSLELGDSALYFCASSLGQLQETQYFGPGTRLLVL.